This T cell receptor (beta chain) was obtained from a study of vaccination effects on CD4 cells after COVID-19. About this clone itself: Its target is unknown.

The repertoire was sequenced with immunoSEQ multiplex PCR; TCRdb's copy has only in-frame clones and lacks some. The sample includes fewer than 30,000 clones, about 73% of them seen just once. Viral peptide pools were used in the ViraFEST assay to expand antigen-specific CD4+ T cells, and sequencing came afterward. When around 9 days of culture had elapsed, CD4+ T cells were isolated. Participants got two doses of BNT162b2 or mRNA-1273 vaccine. V lost 10 bases, J lost 0 bases, and 13 bases lay in between. Germline V lookup: CDR1 MRHNA, CDR2 SNTAGT. CDR3 size: 14 residues. The source of this sequence is a human donor who received a COVID-19 vaccine. Material: CD4+ T cells from PBMCs cultured with SARS-CoV-2 spike peptides, obtained after COVID-19 vaccination. V gene TRBV6-4 combines with J gene TRBJ1-3, with D uncertain. CDR3 region: CAIETLDSGNTIYF. CDR3 DNA: TGTGCCATTGAGACACTCGACTCTGGAAACACCATATATTTT.